One and the same sample provided the 23 T cell receptor beta chains below, sequenced in a study of T cell responses to AZD1222 COVID-19 vaccine. TCRdb keeps only in-frame clones here, not all; method: immunoSEQ multiplex PCR. The sample includes over 130,000 clones, 80% to 95% of them seen just once. This material consisted of peripheral blood, taken 28 days after the second AZD1222 dose. Receptors originate from an adult who received the AZD1222 COVID-19 vaccine.

The chain is built from TRBV12-3 or TRBV12-4 and TRBJ2-1, with 13 bases matching TRBD2. CDR3 length: 12 residues. Germline trimming cut 6 bases from V and 14 bases from J; bases unmatched to any gene: 4. The chain's CDR3 is CASRSGTSGKFF. The CDR3 DNA follows: TGTGCCAGCAGGTCCGGGACTAGCGGGAAGTTCTTC.

The chain carries TRBV6-5 and TRBJ1-1, with D possibly being TRBD1 (5 bases). Germline V gene lookup returns CDR1 MNHEY and CDR2 SVGAGI. V dropped 6 bases and J dropped 11 bases, with 16 bases sitting between them. The CDR3 is 12 amino acids. The CDR3 DNA follows: TGTGCCAGCAGCCTATTGGGGGGAGGCGCTTTCTTT. Its translation is CASSLLGGGAFF.

V gene TRBV11-2 combines with J gene TRBJ2-7, with D possibly TRBD2 on 5 matching bases. Germline-derived CDR1 and CDR2 are SGHAT and FQNNGV. Trimming left V 5 bases short and J 4 bases short, with 18 bases between. The CDR3 is 15 residues long. The CDR3 reads CASSTNVGETYEQYF. The CDR3 bases are TGTGCCAGCAGCACAAACGTCGGGGAGACGTACGAGCAGTACTTC.

V gene TRBV10-1 combines with J gene TRBJ2-7; 8 nucleotides line up with TRBD1. CDR1 and CDR2 (germline): WNHNN, SYGVQD (reference sequence). The CDR3 sequence is 15 residues long. V dropped 5 bases and J dropped 5; count of bases not matched to a gene: 11. CDR3 DNA sequence: TGCGCCAGCAGTACTGGACAGGGAGATTTGCACGAGCAGTACTTC. The encoded protein is CASSTGQGDLHEQYF.

The V and J genes are TRBV10-3 and TRBJ2-1; tentatively, D is TRBD2 (6 bases). V lost 1 base, J lost 1 base, and 8 bases lay in between. Germline CDR1 is ENHRY and CDR2 is SYGVKD. CDR3 size: 15 residues. The CDR3 sequence: CAISEWEESYNEQFF. CDR3 DNA sequence: TGTGCCATCAGTGAGTGGGAGGAATCCTACAATGAGCAGTTCTTC.

The J gene is TRBJ1-5, the V gene TRBV27, with D possibly being TRBD1 (5 bases). Germline V CDR1 and CDR2: MNHEY, SMNVEV (reference sequence). Trimming left V 6 bases short and J 7 bases short, with 13 bases between. The CDR3 sequence is 13 residues long. Written as DNA, the CDR3 is TGTGCCAGCAGCGGACACGAGGACCAGCCCCAGCATTTT. Protein product: CASSGHEDQPQHF.

The chain combines TRBV27 with TRBJ2-2; possible D gene TRBD2, 6 bases. Germline V gives CDR1 MNHEY, CDR2 SMNVEV (reference sequence). The CDR3 is 14 amino acids. Trimming pared 5 bases from V and 2 bases from J, leaving 9 bases between. This CDR3 reads CASSGGVNTGELFF. DNA for the CDR3: TGTGCCAGCAGTGGCGGGGTAAACACCGGGGAGCTGTTTTTT.

This chain connects TRBV19 to TRBJ1-2, with 9 bases matching TRBD1. Losses at the gene ends were 1 base for V and 4 bases for J; bases not matched to a gene: 7. Germline V CDR1 and CDR2: LNHDA, SQIVND (reference sequence). This CDR3 is 16 amino acids long. The CDR3 protein is CASSIGPLQGAYGYTF. CDR3 DNA: TGTGCCAGTAGTATAGGCCCCCTACAGGGGGCCTATGGCTACACCTTC.

The chain is built from TRBV28 and TRBJ1-2; TRBD1 matches 8 bases. Germline V lookup: CDR1 MDHEN, CDR2 SYDVKM. The ends lost 5 bases at V and 4 bases at J; junction bases unmatched: 9. The CDR3 is 15 residues long. The CDR3 DNA reads TGTGCCAGCAGTCGTTTCCAGGGGGCTCTCTATGGCTACACCTTC. Amino acid sequence: CASSRFQGALYGYTF.

Written as DNA, the CDR3 is TGTGCCAGCAGTTACTCAATCGATACGCAGTATTTT. It codes for CASSYSIDTQYF. The chain carries TRBV6-6 and TRBJ2-3; no reliable D call. V was clipped by 0 bases and J by 6 bases, with 4 bases between them. The germline V gene has CDR1 MNHNY and CDR2 SVGAGI (reference sequence). The CDR3 is made up of 12 amino acids.

The gene calls are TRBV7-2 and TRBJ2-7; unclear D gene. The CDR3 consists of 16 residues. Per the germline V gene, CDR1 is SGHTA and CDR2 is FQGNSA. V dropped 3 bases and J dropped 4 bases, with 19 bases sitting between them. CDR3 DNA: TGTGCCAGCAGCTTTACCGTGGGTGGCGGAAGGTACGAGCAGTACTTC. Translating it yields CASSFTVGGGRYEQYF.

This sequence joins TRBV5-1 and TRBJ2-1; possible D gene TRBD2, 6 bases. With 0 bases removed from V and 0 bases from J, the gap between germline ends came to 10 bases. Germline V gene sequence: CDR1 SGHRS, CDR2 YFSETQ. This CDR3 is 16 amino acids long. The CDR3 protein is CASSLGSGDSYNEQFF. In DNA, the CDR3 is TGCGCCAGCAGCTTGGGTTCGGGGGACTCCTACAATGAGCAGTTCTTC.

This clone was counted once. Other DNA sequences in the same sample also yield this CDR3. The chain uses TRBV5-1 and TRBJ1-4; no clear D gene. The CDR3 runs 14 residues. The ends were cut back, 0 bases at V and 3 bases at J, with 6 bases in the middle. Germline V gene data show CDR1 as SGHRS and CDR2 as YFSETQ. The CDR3 nucleotides read TGCGCCAGCAGCTTGGCCGGGTCTAATGAAAAACTGTTTTTT. It yields the protein CASSLAGSNEKLFF.

This chain links TRBV29-1 with TRBJ1-1; 8 nucleotides match TRBD1. The V segment lost 3 bases and the J segment 4 bases; nucleotides outside the gene matches: 1. This CDR3 has 12 residues. The germline CDR1 and CDR2 sequences are SQVTM and ANQGSEA. CDR3 coding DNA: TGCAGCGTTGATACAGGGGGCACTGAAGCTTTCTTT. Translation: CSVDTGGTEAFF.

As DNA, the CDR3 is TGTGCCAGCAGCCTAGGGGTGGGGGGAAATCAGCCCCAGCATTTT. Translating gives CASSLGVGGNQPQHF. The chain couples TRBV9 to TRBJ1-5; D possibly corresponds to TRBD1 (5 bases). Trimming shortened V by 4 bases and J by 4 bases, and 15 bases separated the two germline ends. CDR3 length: 15 residues. Germline V gives CDR1 SGDLS, CDR2 YYNGEE.

The chain recombines TRBV5-5 with TRBJ1-5; TRBD1 is a possible D gene (6 bases). The length of the CDR3 is 14 residues. Germline CDR1 SGHKS, CDR2 YYEKEE (reference sequence). V was trimmed by 4 bases and J by 9 bases, leaving 17 bases between them. The CDR3 sequence: CASSRTAATGPQHF. CDR3 nucleotide sequence: TGTGCCAGCAGCCGGACAGCAGCGACTGGGCCCCAGCATTTT.

The J gene is TRBJ2-2, the V gene TRBV5-1, with a weak D call TRBD1 (6 bases). With 0 bases removed from V and 2 bases from J, the gap between germline ends came to 11 bases. The CDR3 runs to 16 residues. Germline V gene lookup returns CDR1 SGHRS and CDR2 YFSETQ. CDR3 sequence reads: CASSLGGRSNTGELFF. In DNA form, the CDR3 reads TGCGCCAGCAGCTTGGGGGGGCGGAGCAACACCGGGGAGCTGTTTTTT.

V gene TRBV10-1 combines with J gene TRBJ2-1; D is possibly TRBD2 (5 bases). The germline V gene encodes CDR1 WNHNN and CDR2 SYGVQD (reference sequence). The CDR3 length is 13 residues. Trimming cost V 5 bases and J 4 bases, with 9 bases left between them. The CDR3 nucleotides read TGCGCCAGCAGTCCGGAGGCGTACAATGAGCAGTTCTTC. Amino acids: CASSPEAYNEQFF.

V is TRBV3-1 (or the pseudogene TRBV3-2) and J is TRBJ1-5; D unclear. Germline values: CDR1 LGHDT, CDR2 YNNKEL (reference sequence). This CDR3 has 15 amino acids. The V end was cut by 0 bases, the J end by 3 bases, with 9 bases between. CDR3: CASSQDPAVNQPQHF. CDR3 bases: TGTGCCAGCAGCCAAGATCCGGCAGTCAATCAGCCCCAGCATTTT.

The gene calls are TRBV6-2 or TRBV6-3 and TRBJ1-6; 9 bases agree with TRBD1. CDR3 length: 14 residues. J was trimmed by 8 bases and V by 6 bases; bases with no gene match: 5. Germline CDR1 reads MNHEY; CDR2 reads SVGEGT. CDR3: CASSLQGAYSPLHF. The CDR3 DNA is TGTGCCAGCAGCCTACAGGGGGCATATTCACCCCTCCACTTT.

The rearrangement links TRBV28 to TRBJ1-2; D gene uncertain. CDR1 is MDHEN, CDR2 SYDVKM, per germline. Trimming removed 0 bases at V and 1 base at J, with 3 bases between. The length of the CDR3 is 13 residues. CDR3 DNA: TGTGCCAGCAGTTTATGGATTAACTATGGCTACACCTTC. Its protein is CASSLWINYGYTF.

The rearrangement joins TRBV5-6 to TRBJ2-7; D not resolved. Trimming removed 0 bases at V and 4 bases at J, with 5 bases between. This CDR3 comprises 12 residues. Germline-derived CDR1 and CDR2 are SGHDT and YYEEEE. CDR3 bases: TGTGCCAGCAGCTTGGCTAGTTACGAGCAGTACTTC. Translating gives CASSLASYEQYF.

The V gene is TRBV5-4, the J gene TRBJ1-6, with a tentative D call TRBD1 (6 bases). The CDR3 spans 18 residues. Germline-derived CDR1 and CDR2 are SGHNT and YYREEE (reference sequence). The germline V and J ends were trimmed by 3 bases and 0 bases, with 16 bases remaining between them. In DNA, the CDR3 is TGTGCCAGCAGCTCACAGGGACTTATAAGCTCCTATAATTCACCCCTCCACTTT. Translated: CASSSQGLISSYNSPLHF. The whole variable domain, filled in from reference TRBV5-4 and TRBJ1-6, reads ETGVTQSPTHLIKTRGQQVTLRCSSQSGHNTVSWYQQALGQGPQFIFQYYREEENGRGNFPPRFSGLQFPNYSSELNVNALELDDSALYLCASSSQGLISSYNSPLHFGNGTRLTVT.